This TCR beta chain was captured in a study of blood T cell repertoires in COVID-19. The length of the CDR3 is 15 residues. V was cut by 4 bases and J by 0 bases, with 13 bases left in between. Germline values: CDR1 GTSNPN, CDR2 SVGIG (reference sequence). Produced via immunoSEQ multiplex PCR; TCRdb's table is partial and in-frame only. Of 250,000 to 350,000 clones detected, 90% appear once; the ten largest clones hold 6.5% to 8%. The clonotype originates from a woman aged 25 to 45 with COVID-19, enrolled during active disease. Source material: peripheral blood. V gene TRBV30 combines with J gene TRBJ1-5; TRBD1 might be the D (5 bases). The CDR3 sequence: CAWTRQGLSNQPQHF. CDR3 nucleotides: TGTGCCTGGACCCGCCAGGGCCTTAGCAATCAGCCCCAGCATTTT.